Listed below are T cell receptor beta chains from one sample, sequenced in a study of blood T cell repertoires in COVID-19. Generated by immunoSEQ multiplex PCR, the TCRdb table keeps only in-frame clones and is missing some. The sample shows 160,000 or so clones, roughly 87% of them seen only once. The sample consisted of PBMCs or T cells enriched from blood (not recorded which). The receptors were gathered from a human donor with acute COVID-19. The donor label of this sample is uncertain. Each CDR3 is given with its conserved first and last residue. A D gene is named only where the DNA matches it firmly. Rows give clone size only sometimes, using once, few, many, or a class for an expanded clone.

V gene	J gene	clone size	D gene	CDR3 protein	CDR3 DNA
TRBV9	TRBJ2-7	.	TRBD2	CASSVAGGLTYEQYF	TGTGCCAGCAGCGTAGCGGGGGGGTTGACCTACGAGCAGTACTTC
TRBV11-1	TRBJ1-6	.	TRBD1	CASRTMTGFESPLHF	TGTGCCAGCAGGACAATGACAGGGTTCGAATCACCCCTCCACTTT
TRBV11-2	TRBJ2-7	.	TRBD2	CASSFSGGLSSYEQYF	TGTGCCAGCAGCTTCAGCGGGGGGCTGAGCTCCTACGAGCAGTACTTC
TRBV4-1	TRBJ2-1	.	.	CASRHDKSSYNEQFF	TGCGCCAGCAGGCACGACAAAAGCTCCTACAATGAGCAGTTCTTC
TRBV7-9	TRBJ2-1	.	.	CASSLIGGRASYNEQFF	TGTGCCAGCAGCTTAATCGGCGGCAGGGCGTCCTACAATGAGCAGTTCTTC
TRBV6-5	TRBJ2-7	.	TRBD1	CASSYLSGGEQYF	TGTGCCAGCAGTTACTTATCAGGGGGCGAGCAGTACTTC
TRBV19	TRBJ2-5	.	.	CASSMNSQETQYF	TGTGCCAGTAGTATGAACAGCCAAGAGACCCAGTACTTC
TRBV25-1	TRBJ2-2	.	TRBD1	CASRDSNTGELFF	TGTGCCAGCCGGGACAGTAACACCGGGGAGCTGTTTTTT
TRBV18	TRBJ2-2	.	TRBD1	CASSAGTGGTGELFF	TGTGCCAGCTCCGCCGGGACAGGAGGGACCGGGGAGCTGTTTTTT
TRBV28	TRBJ1-1	.	.	CASSSLSEAFF	TGTGCCAGCAGTTCCCTATCTGAAGCTTTCTTT
TRBV19	TRBJ2-3	.	TRBD1	CASKSTGGITDTQYF	TGTGCCAGTAAATCCACAGGGGGCATCACAGATACGCAGTATTTT
TRBV27	TRBJ1-2	.	TRBD1	CASRGTDRVHGYTF	TGTGCCAGCAGGGGAACGGACAGGGTCCATGGCTACACCTTC
TRBV5-1	TRBJ2-7	.	.	CASSLGSETYEQYF	TGCGCCAGCAGCTTGGGCAGTGAAACCTACGAGCAGTACTTC
TRBV5-5	TRBJ2-5	.	TRBD2	CASSVGTSGGETQYF	TGTGCCAGCAGCGTAGGGACTAGCGGGGGGGAGACCCAGTACTTC
TRBV2	TRBJ2-7	few	.	CASNQGYEQYF	TGTGCCAGCAACCAGGGCTACGAGCAGTACTTC
TRBV5-6	TRBJ2-5	.	.	CASSLARRSFGETQYF	TGTGCCAGCAGCTTGGCAAGGCGGTCCTTCGGCGAGACCCAGTACTTC
TRBV27	TRBJ2-7	.	TRBD1	CASRLRTGFEYYEQYF	TGTGCCAGCAGGTTGAGGACAGGATTCGAATACTACGAGCAGTACTTC
TRBV4-2	TRBJ2-1	.	TRBD1	CASSTRQGSNNEQFF	TGTGCCAGCAGCACCCGACAGGGGTCCAACAATGAGCAGTTCTTC